These 27 T cell receptor beta chains share one sample of origin, sequenced in a study of tissue T cells after allogeneic stem cell transplantation. Method: immunoSEQ multiplex PCR; TCRdb's copy keeps in-frame clones and lacks some. The table lists about 26,000 clones, under 95% of them singletons. The material sequenced was blood, taken before transplantation. Receptors originate from a male donor aged 60 or over who later had graft-versus-host disease after an allogeneic stem cell transplant.

The chain carries TRBV29-1 and TRBJ2-7, with 11 bases identical to TRBD2. This CDR3 region has 14 residues. Germline loops: CDR1 SQVTM, CDR2 ANQGSEA. V was clipped by 6 bases and J by 2 bases; unmatched bases: 6. The CDR3 DNA reads as TGCAGCGTCGGGACTAGCGGAGGAACCTACGAGCAGTACTTC. It is translated as CSVGTSGGTYEQYF.

The rearrangement links TRBV7-9 to TRBJ2-5; TRBD1 or TRBD2 may be the D gene (5 bases each). Germline values: CDR1 SEHNR, CDR2 FQNEAQ (reference sequence). V was cut by 1 base and J by 5 bases, with 11 bases left in between. The CDR3 covers 14 residues. In DNA, the CDR3 is TGTGCCAGCAGCTTAGTCGCAGGGACCGAGACCCAGTACTTC. Its protein product is CASSLVAGTETQYF.

V and J are TRBV7-2 and TRBJ2-7; D remains ambiguous. CDR3 length: 14 amino acids. The ends were cut back, 4 bases at V and 4 bases at J, with 14 bases in the middle. From germline, CDR1 is SGHTA and CDR2 FQGNSA. CDR3 nucleotides: TGTGCCAGCAGCTCGGATTACGGCTATTACGAGCAGTACTTC. Its protein product is CASSSDYGYYEQYF.

The chain has TRBV7-2 and TRBJ1-1, with D perhaps TRBD1 (6 bases). The CDR3 has 14 residues. Germline lookup yields CDR1 SGHTA and CDR2 FQGNSA. Between the trimmed V and J ends, which lost 7 bases and 1 base, there was a span of 13 bases. The CDR3 spells CASKLGQTNTEAFF. Written as DNA, the CDR3 is TGTGCCAGCAAGCTAGGACAGACGAACACTGAAGCTTTCTTT.

The V call is TRBV3-1 (or the pseudogene TRBV3-2), the J call TRBJ2-7; weak D call: TRBD1 (5 bases). The CDR3 has 15 residues. Germline V CDR1 and CDR2: LGHDT, YNNKEL (reference sequence). The V end was cut by 1 base, the J end by 0 bases, with 10 bases between. The CDR3 sequence is CASSQGQISSYEQYF. The CDR3 nucleotides read TGTGCCAGCAGCCAAGGACAGATCAGCTCCTACGAGCAGTACTTC.

The chain recombines TRBV5-1 with TRBJ2-2; TRBD1 aligns across 9 bases. The CDR3 totals 16 residues. V lost 4 bases, J lost 2 bases, and 6 bases stayed unmatched. Looked up from germline, CDR1 is SGHRS and CDR2 is YFSETQ. CDR3 nucleotide sequence: TGCGCCAGCAGCATCGGACAGGGGACAAACACCGGGGAGCTGTTTTTT. Translation gives CASSIGQGTNTGELFF.

This chain links TRBV30 with TRBJ2-3; 8 nucleotides agree with TRBD2. Trimming took 2 bases from V and 6 from J; bases not matched to a gene: 1. The germline gives CDR1 GTSNPN, CDR2 SVGIG (reference sequence). The CDR3 has 12 amino acids. The CDR3 reads CAWSPSGDTQYF. The CDR3, as DNA: TGTGCCTGGAGTCCTAGCGGGGATACGCAGTATTTT.

The V gene is TRBV19, the J gene TRBJ1-5; D is undetermined. This CDR3 has 17 amino acids. Germline V gene lookup returns CDR1 LNHDA and CDR2 SQIVND (reference sequence). The germline V and J ends were trimmed by 3 bases and 0 bases, with 15 bases remaining between them. The chain's CDR3 is CASSISLQAYSNQPQHF. DNA for the CDR3: TGTGCCAGTAGTATTTCCCTACAAGCCTATAGCAATCAGCCCCAGCATTTT.

This rearrangement joins TRBV6-5 to TRBJ1-5, with 7 nucleotides matching TRBD1. With 7 bases clipped from V and 7 bases from J, the junction kept 4 bases outside the gene matches. The CDR3 contains 12 residues. Germline V gives CDR1 MNHEY, CDR2 SVGAGI. The CDR3 region has the DNA TGTGCCAGCAAAGCAGGGGGACAGCCCCAGCATTTT. It is translated as CASKAGGQPQHF.

This chain uses TRBV5-1 with TRBJ1-1, with D possibly being TRBD1 (5 bases). The CDR3 runs to 16 residues. The germline gives CDR1 SGHRS, CDR2 YFSETQ. The V end was cut by 3 bases, the J end by 6 bases, with 21 bases between. The CDR3 reads CASSYEGSVSPAEAFF. The CDR3 DNA reads TGCGCCAGCAGCTACGAGGGGTCTGTTTCCCCTGCTGAAGCTTTCTTT.

The chain links TRBV11-3 to TRBJ2-1, with 7 bases aligning to TRBD1. The V and J ends lost 5 bases and 9 bases, in that order; junction bases with no gene match: 10. Germline V gives CDR1 SGHNT, CDR2 YENEEA. The CDR3 is made up of 14 amino acids. CDR3 region: CASSRQGASSEQFF. The CDR3 nucleotides are TGTGCCAGCAGCCGACAGGGAGCCTCCAGTGAGCAGTTCTTC.

This clone has only a few counts. This chain connects TRBV5-4 to TRBJ1-2; no firm D call. Trimming cost V 0 bases and J 0 bases, with 6 bases left between them. Germline lookup yields CDR1 SGHNT and CDR2 YYREEE (reference sequence). This CDR3 contains 14 residues. CDR3 amino acids: CASSLGGTNYGYTF. CDR3 DNA sequence: TGTGCCAGCAGCTTGGGAGGGACTAACTATGGCTACACCTTC.

V usage is TRBV6-5 and J usage is TRBJ1-4, with D possibly matching TRBD1 (5 bases). CDR1 is MNHEY and CDR2 is SVGAGI in the germline V gene. The CDR3 has 13 amino acids. Trimming stripped 7 bases from V and 6 bases from J, with 12 bases between. For the CDR3, the DNA is TGTGCCAGCACAGTACAGGCGGATGAAAAACTGTTTTTT. Its translation is CASTVQADEKLFF.

The V and J genes are TRBV24-1 and TRBJ2-3, with D tentatively TRBD1 (6 bases). This CDR3 is 12 amino acids long. V lost 10 bases and J 4 bases, leaving 11 bases between the germline ends. Germline V gives CDR1 KGHDR, CDR2 SFDVKD. The CDR3 DNA sequence: TGTGCCACGCAGGGGTCCGCAGATACGCAGTATTTT. Translated, it gives CATQGSADTQYF.

V is TRBV9 and J is TRBJ1-2; D ambiguous. The germline V gene encodes CDR1 SGDLS and CDR2 YYNGEE. Trimming stripped 0 bases from V and 4 bases from J, with 13 bases between. The CDR3 has 15 amino acids. CDR3 DNA sequence: TGTGCCAGCAGCGTAGCCCCGGATACCCTCTATGGCTACACCTTC. This encodes CASSVAPDTLYGYTF.

The chain couples TRBV2 to TRBJ2-1; 9 nucleotides agree with TRBD1. After removal of 6 bases from V and 0 bases from J, the junction contained 6 bases not matched to a gene. In germline, CDR1 is SNHLY, CDR2 FYNNEI. This CDR3 is 16 amino acids long. CDR3 bases: TGTGCCAGCAGGCCCGGGACAGGGCTCTCCTACAATGAGCAGTTCTTC. It is translated as CASRPGTGLSYNEQFF.

This clone was recorded only once. The rearrangement uses TRBV7-2 and TRBJ2-7, with D unclear. The CDR3 contains 14 residues. With 2 bases removed from V and 5 bases from J, the gap between germline ends came to 13 bases. The germline V gene has CDR1 SGHTA and CDR2 FQGNSA. CDR3 in DNA: TGTGCCAGCAGCTTATTAGGGCCAGTCAACGAGCAGTACTTC. It encodes CASSLLGPVNEQYF.

This clone was seen only once. This chain links TRBV11-3 with TRBJ2-1; 14 nucleotides agree with TRBD2. J gave up 5 bases and V 5 bases, and 8 bases lay outside the gene matches. This CDR3 region has 17 residues. From germline, CDR1 is SGHNT and CDR2 YENEEA. The CDR3 DNA sequence: TGTGCCAGCAGCCCGGGGGTGGGACTAGCGGGAGACAATGAGCAGTTCTTC. This sequence encodes CASSPGVGLAGDNEQFF.

The V call is TRBV5-8, the J call TRBJ2-5, with a possible D match to TRBD1 (6 bases). The CDR3 spans 16 residues. V lost 0 bases and J lost 4, with 16 bases in between. The germline gives CDR1 SGHTS, CDR2 YDEGEE. The CDR3 DNA sequence: TGTGCCAGCAGCTTGGTTCTGAACAGGGCTGTAGAGACCCAGTACTTC. Its translation is CASSLVLNRAVETQYF.

A single count supports this clone. The J gene is TRBJ1-1, the V gene TRBV10-3; D unclear. CDR3 length: 12 amino acids. Trimming took 3 bases from V and 7 from J, leaving 9 bases between them. Germline-derived CDR1 and CDR2 are ENHRY and SYGVKD. In DNA, the CDR3 is TGTGCCATCAGTGACAGACCGAGTGAAGCTTTCTTT. Its protein product is CAISDRPSEAFF.

The chain couples TRBV19 to TRBJ2-2; tentatively, D is TRBD1 or TRBD2 (5 bases each). Trimming shortened V by 6 bases and J by 0 bases, and 14 bases separated the two germline ends. The CDR3 length is 16 residues. Looked up from germline, CDR1 is LNHDA and CDR2 is SQIVND (reference sequence). The DNA for the CDR3 is TGTGCCAGTAGCAACGGGGCTAACTCGAACACCGGGGAGCTGTTTTTT. This encodes CASSNGANSNTGELFF.

This clone appeared a few times. The rearrangement uses TRBV6-5 and TRBJ1-5, with D possibly TRBD1 on 5 matching bases. Germline V gene lookup returns CDR1 MNHEY and CDR2 SVGAGI. The length of the CDR3 is 14 residues. Trimming removed 4 bases at V and 4 bases at J, with 11 bases between. The DNA for the CDR3 is TGTGCCAGCAGTTCGGACAAGAGAAATCAGCCCCAGCATTTT. Amino acid sequence: CASSSDKRNQPQHF.

The chain uses TRBV29-1 and TRBJ2-7, with a possible D match to TRBD2 (6 bases). This CDR3 has 12 amino acids. The germline V gene has CDR1 SQVTM and CDR2 ANQGSEA. Trimming removed 4 bases from V and 3 bases from J, with 10 bases in between. Written as DNA, the CDR3 is TGCAGCGTTGGACCCGGGGGCTACGAGCAGTACTTC. Protein sequence: CSVGPGGYEQYF.

This chain links TRBV30 with TRBJ2-7, with TRBD2 matching over 11 bases. Germline CDR1 GTSNPN, CDR2 SVGIG (reference sequence). The CDR3 is 19 residues long. The V gene end was trimmed by 2 bases and the J gene end by 3 bases; junction bases not matched to a gene: 18. CDR3 sequence reads: CAWSPPGSRRLAGFYEQYF. CDR3 sequence (DNA): TGTGCCTGGAGTCCCCCGGGCAGCAGGAGACTAGCGGGATTCTACGAGCAGTACTTC.

This chain links TRBV15 with TRBJ2-7, with 7 bases lining up with TRBD1. The J segment lost 2 bases and the V segment lost 4 bases, leaving 5 bases of the junction unmatched. CDR1 and CDR2 from the germline V gene are LNHNV and YYDKDF (reference sequence). The CDR3 loop spans 14 amino acids. CDR3 residues: CATSIWTGTYEQYF. The CDR3 DNA sequence: TGTGCCACCAGCATCTGGACAGGAACCTACGAGCAGTACTTC.

The V call is TRBV9, the J call TRBJ2-1; perhaps D is TRBD1 or TRBD2 (5 bases each). Germline CDR1 is SGDLS and CDR2 is YYNGEE. The CDR3 has 13 amino acids. The V end was cut by 3 bases, the J end by 10 bases, with 14 bases between. CDR3 bases: TGTGCCAGCAGCGGAGACCCTGAGGGGGAGCAGTTCTTC. Translating it yields CASSGDPEGEQFF.

The sample holds one count of this clone. The CDR3 is CASSVGGGSSPLHF. In nucleotides, the CDR3 is TGTGCCAGCAGCGTAGGCGGTGGTAGTTCACCCCTCCACTTT. The chain uses TRBV9 and TRBJ1-6; D is uncertain. CDR1 and CDR2 (germline): SGDLS, YYNGEE. The CDR3 extends over 14 amino acids. V lost 0 bases to trimming and J lost 9 bases, with 10 bases between them.